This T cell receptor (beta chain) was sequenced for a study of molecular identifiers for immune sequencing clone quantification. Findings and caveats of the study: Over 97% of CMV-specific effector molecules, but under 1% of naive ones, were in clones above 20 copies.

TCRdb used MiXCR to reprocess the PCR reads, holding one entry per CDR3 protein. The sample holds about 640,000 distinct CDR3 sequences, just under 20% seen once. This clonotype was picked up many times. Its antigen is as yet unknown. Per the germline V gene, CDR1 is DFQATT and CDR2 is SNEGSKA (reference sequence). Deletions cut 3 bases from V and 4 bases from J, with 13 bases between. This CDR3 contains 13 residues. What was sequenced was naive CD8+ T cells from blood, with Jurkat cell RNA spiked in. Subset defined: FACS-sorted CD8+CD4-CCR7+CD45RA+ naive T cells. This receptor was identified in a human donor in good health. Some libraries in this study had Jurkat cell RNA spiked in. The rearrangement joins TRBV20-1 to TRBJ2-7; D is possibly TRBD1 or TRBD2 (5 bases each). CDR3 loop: CSARAPGPYEQYF. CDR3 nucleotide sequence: TGCAGTGCTAGGGCGCCGGGACCTTACGAGCAGTACTTC.